What follows are 24 T cell receptor beta chains derived from one specimen sequenced in a study of radiotherapy plus CTLA-4 blockade in lung cancer. Profiling relied on immunoSEQ multiplex PCR, and the TCRdb table lists in-frame clones only, not all of them. Among tens of thousands of clones listed, 55% to 80% were seen once. The sample was peripheral blood, taken from a patient treated with radiotherapy plus ipilimumab. The receptors were sampled from a human donor with non-small cell lung cancer who had stable disease on radiotherapy plus ipilimumab.

This clone was seen more than once but under ten times. V usage is TRBV23-1 and J usage is TRBJ1-1; 8 nucleotides line up with TRBD1. TRBV23-1 is assigned to the ORF class and has an uncertain function. The V and J ends lost 4 bases and 5 bases, in that order; junction bases with no gene match: 15. The CDR3 extends over 17 amino acids. CDR3 nucleotide sequence: TGCGCCAGCAGTCGTCAGGACAGGGCCTCATGGTGGACTGAAGCTTTCTTT. Translating it yields CASSRQDRASWWTEAFF.

This chain connects TRBV11-2 to TRBJ2-5; maybe TRBD2 (5 bases). The CDR3 runs to 15 residues. V was trimmed by 5 bases and J by 4 bases, leaving 17 bases between them. Germline assignment: CDR1 SGHAT and CDR2 FQNNGV. CDR3 DNA: TGTGCCAGCAGCCTAGGAACCGGGAAACTAGAGACCCAGTACTTC. This codes for CASSLGTGKLETQYF.

The rearrangement joins TRBV6-1 to TRBJ1-2; TRBD1 is a possible D gene (5 bases). Per the germline V gene, CDR1 is MNHNS and CDR2 is SASEGT. CDR3 size: 12 residues. Between the trimmed V and J ends, which lost 5 bases and 6 bases, there was a span of 10 bases. The CDR3 DNA follows: TGTGCCAGCAGTCAGGGTTCGGATGGCTACACCTTC. This encodes CASSQGSDGYTF.

The chain carries TRBV14 and TRBJ1-2; TRBD1 might be the D (5 bases). Germline-derived CDR1 and CDR2 are SGHDN and FVKESK. Trimming pared 1 base from V and 4 bases from J, leaving 13 bases between. The CDR3 runs 15 residues. CDR3 region: CASSQVQGSSYGYTF. DNA for the CDR3: TGTGCCAGCAGCCAAGTTCAGGGATCAAGCTATGGCTACACCTTC.

The chain uses TRBV6-5 and TRBJ2-1; D possibly corresponds to TRBD2 (5 bases). V was cut by 0 bases and J by 8 bases, with 14 bases left in between. CDR3 size: 15 residues. The germline V gene has CDR1 MNHEY and CDR2 SVGAGI. CDR3 loop: CASSYSSPLAYEQFF. For the CDR3, the DNA is TGTGCCAGCAGTTACTCGAGTCCGTTAGCGTATGAGCAGTTCTTC.

V and J are TRBV5-1 and TRBJ2-5; 15 bases line up with TRBD2. The CDR3 sequence is 17 residues long. The J segment lost 1 base and the V segment lost 4 bases, leaving 5 bases of the junction unmatched. The germline gives CDR1 SGHRS, CDR2 YFSETQ. This chain's CDR3 is CASSPRTSGGVQETQYF. In DNA, the CDR3 is TGCGCCAGCAGCCCCCGGACTAGCGGGGGGGTCCAAGAGACCCAGTACTTC.

This clone showed up just once. The genes are TRBV4-1 and TRBJ2-3, with TRBD2 matching over 11 bases. Trimming took 1 base from V and 3 from J; bases not matched to a gene: 3. The CDR3 is 16 residues long. Germline CDR1 reads MGHRA; CDR2 reads YSYEKL. This CDR3 is CASSQVASGGTDTQYF. In nucleotides, the CDR3 is TGCGCCAGCAGCCAAGTGGCTAGCGGGGGGACAGATACGCAGTATTTT.

The V gene is TRBV7-6, the J gene TRBJ2-7, with 10 bases lining up with TRBD1. Germline CDR1 is SGHVS and CDR2 is FNYEAQ. With 1 base clipped from V and 4 bases from J, the junction kept 1 base outside the gene matches. The length of the CDR3 is 14 residues. As DNA, the CDR3 is TGTGCCAGCAGCTTAGGACAGGGGGCGTACGAGCAGTACTTC. Translated, it gives CASSLGQGAYEQYF.

Only a few counts were recorded for this clone. The chain recombines TRBV6-5 with TRBJ2-5; 9 bases are a match to TRBD1. CDR1 MNHEY and CDR2 SVGAGI come from the germline V gene. CDR3 length equals 15 residues. The J segment lost 4 bases and the V segment lost 6 bases, leaving 9 bases of the junction unmatched. DNA for the CDR3: TGTGCCAGCAGACGAACAGGGGGCCGTGGAGAGACCCAGTACTTC. Its protein is CASRRTGGRGETQYF.

The chain joins TRBV5-6 to TRBJ1-2, with a tentative D call TRBD1 (6 bases). V lost 4 bases and J 1 base, leaving 11 bases between the germline ends. Looked up from germline, CDR1 is SGHDT and CDR2 is YYEEEE. CDR3 length equals 14 residues. The CDR3 nucleotides read TGTGCCAGCAGCCTAGGACAGAGTAACTATGGCTACACCTTC. It translates to CASSLGQSNYGYTF. Drawing the rest from reference TRBV5-6 and TRBJ1-2, the complete variable domain is DAGVTQSPTHLIKTRGQQVTLRCSPKSGHDTVSWYQQALGQGPQFIFQYYEEEERQRGNFPDRFSGHQFPNYSSELNVNALLLGDSALYLCASSLGQSNYGYTFGSGTRLTVV.

The rearrangement links TRBV15 to TRBJ2-7; perhaps TRBD1 as D (6 bases). The germline gives CDR1 LNHNV, CDR2 YYDKDF (reference sequence). The CDR3 has 18 residues. With 2 bases removed from V and 2 bases from J, the gap between germline ends came to 22 bases. In DNA form, the CDR3 reads TGTGCCACCAGCAGAAATCTTGGAGAAGGACAGATTGCCTACGAGCAGTACTTC. Its translation: CATSRNLGEGQIAYEQYF.

The chain links TRBV6-6 to TRBJ2-5, with 9 bases aligning to TRBD2. Germline V CDR1 and CDR2: MNHNY, SVGAGI (reference sequence). The CDR3 extends over 16 amino acids. With 2 bases clipped from V and 2 bases from J, the junction kept 6 bases outside the gene matches. The CDR3 bases are TGTGCCAGCAGTTACGCGGGAGGGTTGACTCAAGAGACCCAGTACTTC. Amino acids: CASSYAGGLTQETQYF.

V and J are TRBV5-1 and TRBJ2-1; 9 bases match TRBD2. CDR3 length: 14 amino acids. Per germline, CDR1 SGHRS and CDR2 YFSETQ. V was clipped by 3 bases and J by 5 bases; unmatched bases: 3. The CDR3 sequence: CASSWRGGHNEQFF. CDR3 nucleotides: TGCGCCAGCAGCTGGCGGGGGGGCCACAATGAGCAGTTCTTC. Combining the CDR3 with reference TRBV5-1 and TRBJ2-1 gives the whole variable domain KAGVTQTPRYLIKTRGQQVTLSCSPISGHRSVSWYQQTPGQGLQFLFEYFSETQRNKGNFPGRFSGRQFSNSRSEMNVSTLELGDSALYLCASSWRGGHNEQFFGPGTRLTVL.

The chain links TRBV28 to TRBJ1-2; 8 bases are a match to TRBD1. In germline, CDR1 is MDHEN, CDR2 SYDVKM. With V trimmed by 8 bases and J by 1 base, 3 bases remained unmatched. The CDR3 sequence is 13 residues long. CDR3 in DNA: TGTGCCAGCGAGACAGGGGTTAACTATGGCTACACCTTC. It specifies CASETGVNYGYTF.

The chain carries TRBV7-8 and TRBJ2-7; 9 nucleotides line up with TRBD1. Unmatched junction bases numbered 5, after V lost 6 bases and J lost 2 bases. CDR3 length: 14 amino acids. Germline CDR1 is SGHVS and CDR2 is FQNEAQ. Here the CDR3 reads CASSSGTGTYEQYF. As DNA, the CDR3 is TGTGCCAGCAGTTCCGGGACAGGGACCTACGAGCAGTACTTC.

The chain recombines TRBV25-1 with TRBJ1-2, with 8 bases identical to TRBD1. Germline-derived CDR1 and CDR2 are MGHDK and SYGVNS. This CDR3 spans 13 amino acids. Losses at the gene ends were 6 bases for V and 8 bases for J; bases not matched to a gene: 8. CDR3 bases: TGTGCCAGCAGAGGGGGACAGGTTGGGGGCTACACCTTC. Residues: CASRGGQVGGYTF.

The chain has TRBV18 and TRBJ2-5, with D hard to call. V was shortened by 2 bases and J by 5 bases, with 9 bases between the two germline ends. CDR3 length: 13 residues. Per germline, CDR1 KGHSH and CDR2 LQKENI. CDR3 coding DNA: TGTGCCAGCTCACCATCTGAGGAGGAGACCCAGTACTTC. It codes for CASSPSEEETQYF.

This clone was seen a few times. The rearrangement uses TRBV4-1 and TRBJ1-2; 10 nucleotides agree with TRBD1. J gave up 2 bases and V 2 bases, and 5 bases lay outside the gene matches. Germline loops: CDR1 MGHRA, CDR2 YSYEKL. This CDR3 spans 16 amino acids. The CDR3 nucleotides are TGCGCCAGCAGCCAACCTAGGACAGGGGGGAACTATGGCTACACCTTC. Translating it yields CASSQPRTGGNYGYTF.

This clone was picked up a small number of times. This chain links TRBV30 with TRBJ2-2; TRBD2 matches at 14 bases. Germline CDR1 and CDR2: GTSNPN and SVGIG (reference sequence). The CDR3 contains 16 residues. V shed 0 bases and J 6 bases; nucleotides not matched to a gene: 3. The CDR3 here is CAWSVQTSGGAGELFF. The CDR3 DNA follows: TGTGCCTGGAGTGTACAGACTAGCGGGGGGGCCGGGGAGCTGTTTTTT.

The chain combines TRBV7-9 with TRBJ1-1; D not certain. Germline CDR1 reads SEHNR; CDR2 reads FQNEAQ (reference sequence). There are 12 residues in the CDR3. V shed 4 bases and J shed 10 bases, with 13 bases lying between them. The DNA of the CDR3 is TGTGCCAGCAGCTATAACCTTAGAGGAGCTTTCTTT. It is translated as CASSYNLRGAFF. The variable domain in full, completed from reference TRBV7-9 and TRBJ1-1, reads DTGVSQNPRHKITKRGQNVTFRCDPISEHNRLYWYRQTLGQGPEFLTYFQNEAQLEKSRLLSDRFSAERPKGSFSTLEIQRTEQGDSAMYLCASSYNLRGAFFGQGTRLTVV.

This clone was detected only a few times. The chain couples TRBV25-1 to TRBJ1-6; possible D gene TRBD1, 5 bases. Germline assignment: CDR1 MGHDK and CDR2 SYGVNS. With 3 bases removed from V and 7 bases from J, the gap between germline ends came to 10 bases. The CDR3 runs 14 residues. The CDR3, as DNA: TGTGCCAGCAGTGAGCAGGGATGGAATTCACCCCTCCACTTT. This translates into CASSEQGWNSPLHF.

The chain recombines TRBV29-1 with TRBJ2-7, with D perhaps matching TRBD1 (5 bases). The CDR3 has 13 residues. V was clipped by 4 bases and J by 1 base, with 11 bases between them. CDR1 and CDR2 from the germline V gene are SQVTM and ANQGSEA. CDR3 in amino acids: CSVGTTGSYEQYF. CDR3 bases: TGCAGCGTTGGAACCACAGGATCCTACGAGCAGTACTTC.

As to this clone: At one of its ends the junction is not consistent with the germline gene, which may arise from a read error. This same CDR3 is encoded by further DNA sequences in the sample. The gene calls are TRBV6-1 and TRBJ2-2; TRBD1 is a possible D gene (6 bases). CDR3 length: 15 residues. CDR1 is MNHNS and CDR2 is SASEGT in the germline V gene. The CDR3, as DNA: TGTGCCGGGTCAGGGGTAGGGTTGGACACCGGGGAGCTGTTTTTC. Translation gives CAGSGVGLDTGELFF.

The rearrangement uses TRBV11-3 and TRBJ2-1; TRBD1 is a possible D gene (5 bases). V was trimmed by 4 bases and J by 10 bases, leaving 26 bases between them. The germline gives CDR1 SGHNT, CDR2 YENEEA. This CDR3 comprises 17 residues. In DNA, the CDR3 is TGTGCCAGCAGCTGGAGTGCTGGGGCCCCAGGGCGTCAAGAGCAGTTCTTC. This translates into CASSWSAGAPGRQEQFF.